A selection of T cell receptor beta chains follows, all from one sample in a study of T cells after yellow fever vaccination. Each CDR3 protein gets one entry after TCRdb re-called the 5' RACE reads with MiXCR. The sample has 550,000 or so distinct CDR3 sequences, about 19% seen once; the top ten hold roughly 13%. Sequencing used PBMCs, obtained 15 days after the yellow fever booster vaccination. All receptors derive from a man aged 25-40 years who received the YFV17D yellow fever vaccine. Both conserved end residues are part of each CDR3. The D gene is left open where the match is weak. Size is omitted from some rows. Given values are once, few, many or a class for expanded clones.

TRBV6-5	.	.	TRBJ2-7	CASSSMTSSYEQYF	TGTGCCAGCAGTTCGATGACAAGCTCCTACGAGCAGTACTTC
TRBV27	.	.	TRBJ2-3	CASSFRLTASTDTQYF	TGTGCCAGCAGTTTTCGGTTGACAGCTAGCACAGATACGCAGTATTTT
TRBV7-2	.	many	TRBJ2-5	CASSLVLETQYF	TGTGCCAGCAGCTTAGTCTTAGAGACCCAGTACTTC
TRBV20-1	TRBD1	few	TRBJ1-4	CSARPTGGSFEKLFF	TGCAGTGCTAGACCCACAGGGGGTAGTTTTGAAAAACTGTTTTTT
TRBV20-1	.	few	TRBJ2-1	CSARAEGYNEQFF	TGCAGTGCTAGGGCTGAGGGGTACAATGAGCAGTTCTTC
TRBV28	TRBD2	few	TRBJ2-7	CASSLRGRGGVTEQYF	TGTGCCAGCAGTTTACGGGGAAGGGGAGGGGTGACGGAGCAGTACTTC
TRBV18	.	.	TRBJ2-1	CASSHGGTYNEQFF	TGTGCCAGCTCACACGGAGGGACCTACAATGAGCAGTTCTTC
TRBV20-1	TRBD2	few	TRBJ2-1	CSARLASGYNEQFF	TGCAGTGCTAGGTTGGCTAGCGGATACAATGAGCAGTTCTTC
TRBV7-2	.	.	TRBJ2-7	CASSLVGGPVDEQYF	TGTGCCAGCAGCTTAGTAGGGGGTCCGGTCGACGAGCAGTACTTC
TRBV12-3/TRBV12-4	TRBD2	.	TRBJ2-7	CASRSGVNYEQYF	TGTGCCAGCAGAAGCGGGGTAAACTACGAGCAGTACTTC
TRBV9	TRBD2	few	TRBJ2-1	CASSVGEGFGLAGGPGCNEQFF	TGTGCCAGCAGCGTCGGGGAGGGTTTCGGGCTAGCGGGAGGGCCTGGCTGCAATGAGCAGTTCTTC
TRBV11-2	.	few	TRBJ2-3	CASSQDGSPTDTQYF	TGTGCCAGCAGCCAAGACGGGTCTCCCACAGATACGCAGTATTTT
TRBV7-2	.	few	TRBJ2-6	CASSPSLGSGANVLTF	TGTGCCAGCAGCCCGTCCTTAGGTTCTGGGGCCAACGTCCTGACTTTC
TRBV14	.	.	TRBJ2-1	CASSQQDTGYNEQFF	TGTGCCAGCAGCCAGCAGGACACCGGATACAATGAGCAGTTCTTC
TRBV9	.	.	TRBJ2-1	CASSVGYSGEQFF	TGTGCCAGCAGCGTAGGGTATAGTGGTGAGCAGTTCTTC
TRBV12-3/TRBV12-4	.	.	TRBJ1-2	CASTFAGPNYGYTF	TGTGCCAGCACCTTCGCAGGACCCAACTATGGCTACACCTTC
TRBV6-5	TRBD2	.	TRBJ2-7	CASSYSASGSGEQYF	TGTGCCAGCAGTTACTCGGCTAGCGGGAGCGGGGAGCAGTACTTC
TRBV29-1	.	.	TRBJ2-6	CSVEDPGSRANVLTF	TGCAGCGTTGAAGATCCCGGCTCTAGGGCCAACGTCCTGACTTTC
TRBV5-1	TRBD2	few	TRBJ2-7	CASKLLLAAQGSYEQYF	TGCGCCAGCAAACTACTACTAGCGGCCCAAGGCTCCTACGAGCAGTACTTC